The rows below give T cell receptor beta chains drawn from one sample of a study of blood T cell repertoires in COVID-19. TCRdb's table, derived via immunoSEQ multiplex PCR, lists solely in-frame clones and lacks some. Counted here are 130,000 to 150,000 clones, 87% occurring once; the ten biggest clones make up 4%. The material sequenced was PBMCs or T cells enriched from blood (not recorded which). These receptors came from a woman in her forties who had been exposed to COVID-19. CDR3s include the opening cysteine and the closing phenylalanine or tryptophan. The order of the fields is clone size, V gene, D gene, J gene, CDR3 protein, CDR3 DNA. A D gene is named only where the DNA matches it firmly. Some rows have no size entry. The others give once, few or many, or a class for an expanded clone.

>-|TRBV20-1|TRBD1|TRBJ2-2
CSASPSGTARTGELFF
TGCAGTGCTAGTCCTTCGGGGACAGCCAGGACCGGGGAGCTGTTTTTT
>-|TRBV27|-|TRBJ2-2
CASSPHRLVAGELFF
TGTGCCAGCAGTCCACACCGACTAGTCGCCGGGGAGCTGTTTTTT
>few|TRBV7-8|TRBD1|TRBJ1-1
CASSVDRAGNTEAFF
TGTGCCAGCAGCGTCGACAGGGCCGGCAACACTGAAGCTTTCTTT
>-|TRBV1|-|TRBJ2-2
CTSSPPGPTVTGELFF
TGCACCAGCAGCCCTCCCGGGCCGACAGTCACCGGGGAGCTGTTTTTT
>-|TRBV29-1|-|TRBJ2-1
CSVDTYNEQFF
TGCAGCGTTGACACCTACAATGAGCAGTTCTTC
>once|TRBV28|TRBD2|TRBJ2-7
CASSGGLAGVALYF
TGTGCCAGCAGTGGGGGACTAGCGGGAGTAGCGTTGTACTTC
>-|TRBV12-3/TRBV12-4|-|TRBJ1-1
CASSLAEGTEAFF
TGTGCCAGCAGTTTAGCGGAGGGGACTGAAGCTTTCTTT
>-|TRBV10-1|-|TRBJ2-1
CATSGPPTQGGDEQFF
TGCGCCACCTCAGGGCCCCCAACACAGGGAGGGGATGAGCAGTTCTTC
>-|TRBV7-6|-|TRBJ1-2
CASSPGGSGRGYTF
TGTGCCAGCAGCCCCGGAGGATCAGGGAGGGGCTACACCTTC
>-|TRBV5-1|TRBD1|TRBJ2-1
CASSLVTGTGHWNEQFF
TGCGCCAGCAGCTTAGTGACCGGGACAGGGCATTGGAATGAGCAGTTCTTC
>-|TRBV5-1|TRBD1|TRBJ2-7
CASSPGIGQGVPGF
TGCGCCAGCAGCCCCGGGATCGGACAGGGGGTCCCCGGCTTC
>-|TRBV5-1|-|TRBJ1-1
CASTGVGRNIEAFF
TGCGCCAGCACGGGAGTAGGTCGAAACATTGAAGCTTTCTTT
>once|TRBV13|-|TRBJ1-4
CASSLAGDTSREKLFF
TGTGCCAGCAGCTTAGCCGGGGACACCTCTCGAGAAAAACTGTTTTTT
>-|TRBV5-4|-|TRBJ1-2
CASSLPLAVYGYTF
TGTGCCAGCAGCTTACCATTGGCGGTCTATGGCTACACCTTC
>-|TRBV19|-|TRBJ1-2
CASSTAQGNGYTF
TGTGCCAGTAGTACCGCGCAGGGAAATGGCTACACCTTC
>few|TRBV27|-|TRBJ1-4
CASRGAGNEKLFF
TGTGCCAGCAGGGGCGCAGGAAACGAAAAACTGTTTTTT
>-|TRBV28|-|TRBJ2-6
CASSFGISGANVLTF
TGTGCCAGCAGTTTTGGCATCTCTGGGGCCAACGTCCTGACTTTC
>-|TRBV5-4|-|TRBJ2-5
CASSLGRDQETQYF
TGTGCCAGCAGCTTGGGCAGGGACCAAGAGACCCAGTACTTC
>-|TRBV29-1|-|TRBJ1-1
CSIMTEDTEAFF
TGCAGCATAATGACCGAGGACACTGAAGCTTTCTTT
>-|TRBV5-4|-|TRBJ2-1
CASSLLGVSSYNEQFF
TGTGCCAGCAGCTTGTTAGGGGTGAGCTCCTACAATGAGCAGTTCTTC
>-|TRBV4-1|-|TRBJ1-1
CASSQDLSTEAFF
TGCGCCAGCAGCCAAGACCTTAGCACTGAAGCTTTCTTT
>-|TRBV4-1|TRBD1|TRBJ1-1
CASSQEGRGRIKHDTEAFF
TGCGCCAGCAGCCAAGAGGGCAGGGGGCGAATTAAACACGACACTGAAGCTTTCTTT
>-|TRBV12-3/TRBV12-4|TRBD1|TRBJ2-1
CASSPTGGNEQFF
TGTGCCAGCAGCCCAACAGGGGGCAATGAGCAGTTCTTC
>once|TRBV5-8|-|TRBJ2-1
CAREKSSYNEQFF
TGTGCCAGGGAGAAATCCTCCTACAATGAGCAGTTCTTC
>-|TRBV3-1/TRBV3-2|-|TRBJ1-1
CASSQRDFGGTEAFF
TGTGCCAGCAGCCAAAGGGACTTCGGGGGCACTGAAGCTTTCTTT
>-|TRBV3-1/TRBV3-2|-|TRBJ2-1
CASSLSGRNLGNEQFF
TGTGCCAGCAGCCTAAGCGGAAGGAATTTAGGGAATGAGCAGTTCTTC
>-|TRBV27|TRBD1|TRBJ2-7
CASSLSVQGAYEQYF
TGTGCCAGCAGTTTATCGGTACAGGGGGCCTACGAGCAGTACTTC
>once|TRBV9|-|TRBJ2-1
CASSVASLGTNEQFF
TGTGCCAGCAGCGTAGCGTCCCTCGGGACTAATGAGCAGTTCTTC
>-|TRBV2|-|TRBJ2-5
CASSDLTANQETQYF
TGTGCCAGCAGCGACTTGACAGCCAACCAAGAGACCCAGTACTTC
>-|TRBV10-3|-|TRBJ1-5
CASKTQLNQPQHF
TGTGCCAGTAAGACCCAACTAAATCAGCCCCAGCATTTT
>-|TRBV9|TRBD1|TRBJ2-7
CASSVGGRQGVSYEQYF
TGTGCCAGCAGCGTAGGAGGGAGACAGGGGGTTTCCTACGAGCAGTACTTC